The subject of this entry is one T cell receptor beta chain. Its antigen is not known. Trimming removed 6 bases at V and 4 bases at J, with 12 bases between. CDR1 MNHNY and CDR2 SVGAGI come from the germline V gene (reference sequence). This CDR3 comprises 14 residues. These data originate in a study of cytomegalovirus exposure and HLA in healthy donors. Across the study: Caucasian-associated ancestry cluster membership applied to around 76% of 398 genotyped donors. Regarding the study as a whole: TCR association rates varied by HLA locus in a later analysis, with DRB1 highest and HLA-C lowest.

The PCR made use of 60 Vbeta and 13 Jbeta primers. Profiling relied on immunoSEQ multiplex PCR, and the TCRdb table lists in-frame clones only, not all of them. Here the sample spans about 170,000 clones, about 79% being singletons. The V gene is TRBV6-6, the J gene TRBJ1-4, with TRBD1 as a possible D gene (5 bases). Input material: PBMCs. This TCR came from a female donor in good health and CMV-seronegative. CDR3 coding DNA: TGTGCCAGCAGACAAAAGGGACTTAATGAAAAACTGTTTTTT. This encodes CASRQKGLNEKLFF.